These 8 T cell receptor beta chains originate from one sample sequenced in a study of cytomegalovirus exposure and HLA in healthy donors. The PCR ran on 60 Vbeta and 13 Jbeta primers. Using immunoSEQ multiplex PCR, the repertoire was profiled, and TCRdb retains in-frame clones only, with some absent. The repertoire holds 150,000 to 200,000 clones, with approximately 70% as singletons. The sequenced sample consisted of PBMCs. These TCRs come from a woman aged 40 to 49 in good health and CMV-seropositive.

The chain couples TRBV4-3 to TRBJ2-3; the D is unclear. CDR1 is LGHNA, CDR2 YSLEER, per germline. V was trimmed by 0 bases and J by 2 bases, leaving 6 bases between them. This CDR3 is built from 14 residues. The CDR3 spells CASSQDANTDTQYF. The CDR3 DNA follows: TGCGCCAGCAGCCAAGATGCGAACACAGATACGCAGTATTTT.

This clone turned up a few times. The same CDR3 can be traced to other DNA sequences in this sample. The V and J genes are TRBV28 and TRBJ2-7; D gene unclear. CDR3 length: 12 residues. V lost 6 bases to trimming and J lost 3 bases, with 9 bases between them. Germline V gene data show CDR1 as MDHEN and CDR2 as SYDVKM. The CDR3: CASRTYSYEQYF. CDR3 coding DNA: TGTGCCAGCAGGACCTACAGCTACGAGCAGTACTTC.

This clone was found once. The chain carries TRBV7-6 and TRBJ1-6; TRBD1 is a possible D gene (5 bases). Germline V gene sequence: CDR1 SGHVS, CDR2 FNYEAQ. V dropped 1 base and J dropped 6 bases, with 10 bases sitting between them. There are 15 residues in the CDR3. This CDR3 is CASSLDSGFNSPLHF. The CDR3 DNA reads TGTGCCAGCAGCTTAGATTCAGGGTTTAATTCACCCCTCCACTTT.

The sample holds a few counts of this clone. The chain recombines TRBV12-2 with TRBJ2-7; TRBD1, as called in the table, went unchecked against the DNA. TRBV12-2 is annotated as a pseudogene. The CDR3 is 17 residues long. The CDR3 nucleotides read TGTGCAAGTCGCTTATGGGACACGGTTCCGCCTCGCGGAGAGCAGTACTTC. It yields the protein CASRLWDTVPPRGEQYF.

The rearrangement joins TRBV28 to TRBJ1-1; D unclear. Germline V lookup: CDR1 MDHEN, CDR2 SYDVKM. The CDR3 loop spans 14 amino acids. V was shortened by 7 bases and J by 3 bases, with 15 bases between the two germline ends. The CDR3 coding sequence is TGTGCCAGCACCCTCCGGACTCTACACACTGAAGCTTTCTTT. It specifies CASTLRTLHTEAFF.

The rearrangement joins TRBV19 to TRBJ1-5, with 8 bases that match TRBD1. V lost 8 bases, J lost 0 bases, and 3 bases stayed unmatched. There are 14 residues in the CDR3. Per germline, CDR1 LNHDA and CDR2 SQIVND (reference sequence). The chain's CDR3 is CASGDRGSNQPQHF. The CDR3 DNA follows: TGTGCCAGTGGCGACAGGGGTAGCAATCAGCCCCAGCATTTT.

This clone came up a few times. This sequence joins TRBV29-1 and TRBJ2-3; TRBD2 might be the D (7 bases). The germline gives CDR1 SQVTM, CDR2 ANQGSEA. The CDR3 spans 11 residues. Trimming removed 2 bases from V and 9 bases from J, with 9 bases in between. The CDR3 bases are TGCAGCGTTGAAAGGGGGGGGACGCAGTATTTT. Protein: CSVERGGTQYF.

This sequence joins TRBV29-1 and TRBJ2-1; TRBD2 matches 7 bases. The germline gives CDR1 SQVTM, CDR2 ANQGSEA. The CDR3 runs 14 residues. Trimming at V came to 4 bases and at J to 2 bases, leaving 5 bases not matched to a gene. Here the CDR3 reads CSVGGRGPYNEQFF. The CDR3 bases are TGCAGCGTTGGGGGGAGGGGCCCCTACAATGAGCAGTTCTTC.